The 12 T cell receptor beta chains below were found in one sample sequenced in a study of OX40 agonist ivuxolimab in advanced cancers. Here immunoSEQ multiplex PCR was the method, and the copy in TCRdb shows in-frame clones only, minus some. The sample lists some 98,000 clones, 75% to 95% seen once, with around 0.3% in the top ten. The specimen was CD4+ or CD8+ T cells sorted from blood, collected in a trial of the OX40 agonist ivuxolimab. The receptors stem from an adult with an advanced solid tumor such as melanoma, head and neck, liver or kidney cancer.

The chain employs TRBV6-4 and TRBJ2-3; TRBD1 aligns across 7 bases. V gave up 0 bases and J gave up 6 bases; unmatched junction bases: 9. Germline V gives CDR1 MRHNA, CDR2 SNTAGT. The length of the CDR3 is 16 residues. The CDR3 region has the DNA TGTGCCAGCAGTGACTCATGGACAGGTCGTACGGATACGCAGTATTTT. Translated, it gives CASSDSWTGRTDTQYF.

For the CDR3, the DNA is TGCGCCAGCCGAGGGGCAGGGGGCGGGAATGAAAAACTGTTTTTT. This sequence encodes CASRGAGGGNEKLFF. The V gene is TRBV5-1, the J gene TRBJ1-4; 8 bases map to TRBD1. The CDR3 sequence is 15 residues long. The germline CDR1 and CDR2 sequences are SGHRS and YFSETQ. V gave up 7 bases and J gave up 5 bases; unmatched junction bases: 10.

This clone was recorded once. V gene TRBV27 combines with J gene TRBJ2-5; D is tentatively TRBD1 or TRBD2 (5 bases each). V lost 6 bases and J 7 bases, leaving 15 bases between the germline ends. Germline V lookup: CDR1 MNHEY, CDR2 SMNVEV (reference sequence). This CDR3 is built from 13 residues. This CDR3 reads CASRSTAAGTQYF. The CDR3 nucleotides are TGTGCCAGCAGGTCGACAGCGGCGGGGACCCAGTACTTC.

The CDR3 reads CASSLGLQNTEAFF. As DNA, the CDR3 is TGTGCCAGCAGCTTGGGTCTTCAGAACACTGAAGCTTTCTTT. The chain uses TRBV5-4 and TRBJ1-1, with D uncertain. V lost 0 bases, J lost 1 base, and 7 bases lay in between. Germline V gene lookup returns CDR1 SGHNT and CDR2 YYREEE (reference sequence). The CDR3 runs to 14 residues.

The rearrangement uses TRBV12-2 and TRBJ2-6. TRBV12-2 is given as a pseudogene. The CDR3 length is 17 residues. The CDR3 nucleotides read TGTGCAAGTCGCTTAGCCCCTGGGGGCTCTGGGGCCAACGTCCTGACTTTC. The encoded protein is CASRLAPGGSGANVLTF.

The V gene is TRBV28, the J gene TRBJ2-3; D call uncertain. The ends were cut back, 5 bases at V and 0 bases at J, with 12 bases in the middle. This CDR3 has 15 residues. Germline V lookup: CDR1 MDHEN, CDR2 SYDVKM. The CDR3 is CASSAPRISTDTQYF. CDR3 in DNA: TGTGCCAGCAGTGCCCCCCGCATTAGCACAGATACGCAGTATTTT.

The table lists this clone with a count of one. This chain joins TRBV7-7 and TRBJ2-5, with a weak D call TRBD2 (5 bases). Per germline, CDR1 SSHAT and CDR2 FNYEAQ (reference sequence). The V gene lost 1 base and the J gene lost 1 base, with 13 bases spanning the gap. CDR3 size: 16 residues. CDR3 sequence (DNA): TGTGCCAGCAGCTTAGGGCTGGGAGCCACCCAAGAGACCCAGTACTTC. It is translated as CASSLGLGATQETQYF.

The chain recombines TRBV30 with TRBJ2-5; 10 nucleotides match TRBD2. V shed 1 base, J shed 2 bases, and the junction held 4 bases outside the gene matches. This CDR3 is built from 15 residues. The V gene's germline CDR1 is GTSNPN and CDR2 SVGIG (reference sequence). CDR3 amino acids: CAWSAGLAAQETQYF. The CDR3 bases are TGTGCCTGGAGTGCCGGACTAGCGGCACAAGAGACCCAGTACTTC.

DNA for the CDR3: TGTGCCAGCAGTTACGGGAAAAGGGGAAACTACGAGCAGTACTTC. Protein: CASSYGKRGNYEQYF. The genes are TRBV6-5 and TRBJ2-7; D possibly corresponds to TRBD1 (5 bases). V was shortened by 2 bases and J by 3 bases, with 14 bases between the two germline ends. Germline V lookup: CDR1 MNHEY, CDR2 SVGAGI. The length of the CDR3 is 15 residues.

Only one count was recorded for this clone. As DNA, the CDR3 is TGTGCCAGCAGCCCCATCCCGCAAAGACTGAACACTGAAGCTTTCTTT. The encoded protein is CASSPIPQRLNTEAFF. This chain links TRBV7-3 with TRBJ1-1; D not certain. V lost 5 bases to trimming and J lost 0 bases, with 16 bases between them. CDR3 length: 16 residues. The germline gives CDR1 SGHTA, CDR2 FQGTGA.

This rearrangement joins TRBV4-3 to TRBJ2-3; 9 nucleotides align to TRBD2. The germline V gene has CDR1 LGHNA and CDR2 YSLEER. The J segment lost 3 bases and the V segment lost 4 bases, leaving 5 bases of the junction unmatched. This CDR3 contains 15 residues. CDR3 sequence reads: CASSRIAGETDTQYF. DNA for the CDR3: TGCGCCAGCAGCCGAATAGCGGGGGAGACAGATACGCAGTATTTT.

The chain recombines TRBV11-2 with TRBJ1-2; D perhaps matches TRBD1 (5 bases). There are 16 residues in the CDR3. V was cut by 5 bases and J by 0 bases, with 16 bases left in between. CDR1 is SGHAT, CDR2 FQNNGV, per germline. This chain's CDR3 is CASSPRRGVTNYGYTF. The CDR3 bases are TGTGCCAGCAGCCCCCGGAGAGGGGTAACTAACTATGGCTACACCTTC.